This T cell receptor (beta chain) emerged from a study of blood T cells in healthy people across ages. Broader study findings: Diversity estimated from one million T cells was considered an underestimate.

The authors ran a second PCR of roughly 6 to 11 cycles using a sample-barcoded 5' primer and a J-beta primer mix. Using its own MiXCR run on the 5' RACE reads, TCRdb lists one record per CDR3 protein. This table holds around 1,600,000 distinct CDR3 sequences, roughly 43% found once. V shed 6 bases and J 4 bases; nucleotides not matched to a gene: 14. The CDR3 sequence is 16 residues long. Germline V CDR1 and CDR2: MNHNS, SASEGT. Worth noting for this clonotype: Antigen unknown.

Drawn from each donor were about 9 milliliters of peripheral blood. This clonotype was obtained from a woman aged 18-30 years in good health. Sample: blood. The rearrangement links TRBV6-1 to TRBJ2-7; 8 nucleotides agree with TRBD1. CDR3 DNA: TGTGCCAGCAGAACAACATTCGACAGGGGAACTTACGAGCAGTACTTC. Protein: CASRTTFDRGTYEQYF.